A single sample gave rise to the 21 T cell receptor beta chains below, sequenced in a study of T-cell reconstitution after alpha-beta-depleted transplantation in children. A TCRbeta library incorporating unique molecular identifiers was prepared. MiXCR, applied by TCRdb to the PCR reads, yields one record per CDR3 protein. This table has hundreds of thousands of distinct CDR3 sequences, under 15% appearing once. The sample consisted of PBMCs, mostly from graft donor cells, taken 360 days after TCRalphabeta/CD19-depleted stem cell transplant. The receptors originated from a male patient aged 5 to 17 who had a stem cell transplant for acute myeloid leukemia, so the T cells may come from the graft donor.

This clonotype has just a few counts. The gene calls are TRBV12-3 or TRBV12-4 and TRBJ1-1; D is undetermined. V dropped 4 bases and J dropped 2 bases, with 8 bases sitting between them. The CDR3 extends over 13 amino acids. CDR3 sequence: CASSSKPNTEAFF. The CDR3 bases are TGTGCCAGCAGTTCAAAACCCAACACTGAAGCTTTCTTT.

This chain uses TRBV4-3 with TRBJ2-1, with TRBD1 matching 9 bases. The trim removed 2 bases at V and 7 bases at J, leaving 12 bases unmatched. Germline CDR1 reads LGHNA; CDR2 reads YSLEER. The CDR3 is 17 residues long. The CDR3 coding sequence is TGCGCCAGCAGCCAACGGCCCGAGGGACAGGGAGGGAATGAGCAGTTCTTC. It is translated as CASSQRPEGQGGNEQFF.

This clonotype was observed a handful of times. The chain combines TRBV4-3 with TRBJ1-4; 7 bases are a match to TRBD1. J gave up 6 bases and V 0 bases, and 4 bases lay outside the gene matches. Germline CDR1 reads LGHNA; CDR2 reads YSLEER. The CDR3 is 15 residues long. This chain's CDR3 is CASSQDLQGDEKLFF. CDR3 sequence (DNA): TGCGCCAGCAGCCAAGATCTGCAGGGGGATGAAAAACTGTTTTTT.

This clonotype was seen only a few times. This chain connects TRBV18 to TRBJ2-3, with D perhaps being TRBD1 or TRBD2 (5 bases each). With 0 bases removed from V and 5 bases from J, the gap between germline ends came to 12 bases. Germline V CDR1 and CDR2: KGHSH, LQKENI. The CDR3 sequence is 15 residues long. The CDR3 DNA is TGTGCCAGCTCACCACCGTCCAGGGAGCGAGATACGCAGTATTTT. Translated, it gives CASSPPSRERDTQYF.

This clonotype has at least ten counts. The V and J genes are TRBV2 and TRBJ1-2; D remains unclear. The V gene's germline CDR1 is SNHLY and CDR2 FYNNEI. Trimming shortened V by 9 bases and J by 5 bases, and 13 bases separated the two germline ends. The CDR3 extends over 12 amino acids. The CDR3 is CASRQVPYGYTF. In nucleotides, the CDR3 is TGTGCCAGTCGGCAGGTGCCATATGGCTACACCTTC.

This clonotype was seen at least ten times. V is TRBV27 and J is TRBJ2-7; 7 bases are shared with TRBD1. Per germline, CDR1 MNHEY and CDR2 SMNVEV (reference sequence). J lost 4 bases, V lost 8 bases, and 8 bases had no gene match. There are 13 residues in the CDR3. The CDR3 here is CASETGQKYEQYF. The CDR3, as DNA: TGTGCCAGCGAGACAGGGCAGAAGTACGAGCAGTACTTC.

The chain uses TRBV14 and TRBJ2-7; D ambiguous. Germline V gene lookup returns CDR1 SGHDN and CDR2 FVKESK. V lost 5 bases to trimming and J lost 5 bases, with 7 bases between them. This CDR3 spans 11 amino acids. CDR3 residues: CASSSYNEQYF. The DNA of the CDR3 is TGTGCCAGCAGCTCCTATAACGAGCAGTACTTC.

The V gene is TRBV28, the J gene TRBJ2-1, with TRBD2 matching 7 bases. The junction had 8 bases not matched to a gene; V was cut back by 3 bases and J by 12 bases. Germline V lookup: CDR1 MDHEN, CDR2 SYDVKM. The CDR3 is made up of 13 amino acids. CDR3: CASSFSGSTGQFF. DNA for the CDR3: TGTGCCAGCAGTTTTAGCGGGTCCACAGGGCAGTTCTTC.

In this sample, this clonotype turned up many times. V usage is TRBV11-2 and J usage is TRBJ2-5; possibly TRBD1 for D (6 bases). CDR3 length: 15 amino acids. V gave up 7 bases and J gave up 4 bases, with 19 bases separating them. Per germline, CDR1 SGHAT and CDR2 FQNNGV. This chain's CDR3 is CASTFIRDNGETQYF. CDR3 DNA: TGTGCCAGCACCTTCATACGGGACAACGGAGAGACCCAGTACTTC.

This clonotype was found a few times. The J gene is TRBJ1-2, the V gene TRBV12-3 or TRBV12-4, with 9 bases aligning to TRBD1. J gave up 13 bases and V 5 bases, and 11 bases lay outside the gene matches. The CDR3 has 13 amino acids. The CDR3, as DNA: TGTGCCAGCAGTACCGGACAGGGGCGGGGGTGCACCTTC. Amino acid sequence: CASSTGQGRGCTF.

This clonotype was recorded at least ten times. The chain joins TRBV28 to TRBJ2-7; no definite D call. CDR1 is MDHEN, CDR2 SYDVKM, per germline. The CDR3 is 13 amino acids. V was clipped by 3 bases and J by 6 bases, with 12 bases between them. CDR3 region: CASSFTASGEQYF. The CDR3, as DNA: TGTGCCAGCAGTTTTACCGCCTCGGGCGAGCAGTACTTC. The complete variable domain, with remaining parts taken from reference TRBV28 and TRBJ2-7, reads DVKVTQSSRYLVKRTGEKVFLECVQDMDHENMFWYRQDPGLGLRLIYFSYDVKMKEKGDIPEGYSVSREKKERFSLILESASTNQTSMYLCASSFTASGEQYFGPGTRLTVT.

This clonotype was recorded a few times. The chain couples TRBV19 to TRBJ2-1; 11 nucleotides align to TRBD2. Germline CDR1 is LNHDA and CDR2 is SQIVND (reference sequence). J gave up 2 bases and V 6 bases, and 9 bases lay outside the gene matches. The CDR3 length is 17 residues. The DNA of the CDR3 is TGTGCCAGTAGGGAACTAGCGGGAGCGGCGGCCTACAATGAGCAGTTCTTC. Encoded protein: CASRELAGAAAYNEQFF.

The chain is built from TRBV27 and TRBJ2-1, with TRBD2 matching 11 bases. CDR1 is MNHEY and CDR2 is SMNVEV in the germline V gene (reference sequence). J was trimmed by 15 bases and V by 5 bases; bases with no gene match: 15. This CDR3 has 15 residues. The CDR3 bases are TGTGCCAGCAGTAGGCCGGGACTAGCGGACCAGGAGGCGTTCTTC. Residues: CASSRPGLADQEAFF.

V is TRBV12-3 or TRBV12-4 and J is TRBJ2-6, with D unresolved. V lost 2 bases and J lost 0, with 14 bases in between. CDR3 length equals 18 residues. The CDR3 spells CASSLSRLRNSGANVLTF. CDR3 coding DNA: TGTGCCAGCAGTTTATCTCGGCTCAGGAACTCTGGGGCCAACGTCCTGACTTTC.

There are a few counts of this clonotype. The rearrangement joins TRBV5-5 to TRBJ2-7, with 10 bases matching TRBD2. Losses at the gene ends were 0 bases for V and 1 base for J; bases not matched to a gene: 1. Germline CDR1 reads SGHKS; CDR2 reads YYEKEE (reference sequence). The CDR3 consists of 15 residues. The CDR3 loop is CASSLEGLASYEQYF. Written as DNA, the CDR3 is TGTGCCAGCAGCTTGGAGGGACTAGCGTCCTACGAGCAGTACTTC.

This clonotype has a handful of counts. The chain employs TRBV20-1 and TRBJ2-7; 8 bases line up with TRBD2. The CDR3 contains 13 residues. In germline, CDR1 is DFQATT, CDR2 SNEGSKA (reference sequence). Trimming cost V 2 bases and J 4 bases; bases outside gene matches: 4. In DNA form, the CDR3 reads TGCAGTGCTAGATTTGTAGCGGGATACGAGCAGTACTTC. Translated, it gives CSARFVAGYEQYF.

The genes are TRBV9 and TRBJ2-7; D is possibly TRBD1 (5 bases). V lost 5 bases and J 0 bases, leaving 12 bases between the germline ends. The CDR3 contains 14 residues. Germline V CDR1 and CDR2: SGDLS, YYNGEE. For the CDR3, the DNA is TGTGCCAGCAGTACATACGACAGCTCCTACGAGCAGTACTTC. Residues: CASSTYDSSYEQYF. The whole variable domain, filled in from reference TRBV9 and TRBJ2-7, reads DSGVTQTPKHLITATGQRVTLRCSPRSGDLSVYWYQQSLDQGLQFLIQYYNGEERAKGNILERFSAQQFPDLHSELNLSSLELGDSALYFCASSTYDSSYEQYFGPGTRLTVT.

V and J are TRBV4-3 and TRBJ2-1; D remains ambiguous. Trimming cost V 5 bases and J 5 bases, with 7 bases left between them. The CDR3 is 12 residues long. Germline CDR1 is LGHNA and CDR2 is YSLEER. DNA of the CDR3: TGCGCCAGCAGCGCAATCAACAATGAGCAGTTCTTC. As protein: CASSAINNEQFF.

V and J are TRBV7-6 and TRBJ2-6; D not resolved. Germline assignment: CDR1 SGHVS and CDR2 FNYEAQ. This CDR3 region has 15 residues. Trimming removed 6 bases at V and 0 bases at J, with 9 bases between. DNA for the CDR3: TGTGCCAGCAGACGTCTTAACTCTGGGGCCAACGTCCTGACTTTC. It codes for CASRRLNSGANVLTF. Variable domain in full (rest from reference TRBV7-6 and TRBJ2-6): GAGVSQSPRYKVTKRGQDVALRCDPISGHVSLYWYRQALGQGPEFLTYFNYEAQQDKSGLPNDRFSAERPEGSISTLTIQRTEQRDSAMYRCASRRLNSGANVLTFGAGSRLTVL.

This clonotype was picked up a small number of times. The chain employs TRBV29-1 and TRBJ2-3; D unresolved. Germline CDR1 reads SQVTM; CDR2 reads ANQGSEA. The CDR3 is 8 residues long. The CDR3, as DNA: TGCAGGACAGATACGCAGTATTTT. Translated, it gives CRTDTQYF.

The chain employs TRBV7-2 and TRBJ1-6, with 9 bases lining up with TRBD1. Germline V CDR1 and CDR2: SGHTA, FQGNSA. Trimming removed 1 base from V and 9 bases from J; junction bases left unmatched: 10. CDR3 size: 17 residues. In DNA, the CDR3 is TGTGCCAGCAGCTTAGGCGCCGGGACAGGGTATGGTTCACCCCTCCACTTT. Its translation: CASSLGAGTGYGSPLHF.